The 9 T cell receptor beta chains reported below all come from one sample, sequenced in a study of T cells in Graves' hyperthyroidism and ophthalmopathy. Amplified regions were TCR beta CDR3 sequences from RNA transcripts. During a first-round RT-PCR of the TCR CDR3, the HTBI primer set was used. One entry per CDR3 protein, called by TCRdb with MiXCR from the multiplex PCR reads. The sample lists 500,000 to 600,000 distinct CDR3 sequences; about 20% were seen once. Sequenced: blood. The receptors shown here come from a man aged 40-49 years with Graves' ophthalmopathy.

The chain uses TRBV10-3 and TRBJ1-6, with TRBD1 matching over 9 bases. Per the germline V gene, CDR1 is ENHRY and CDR2 is SYGVKD. The V segment lost 5 bases and the J segment 9 bases; nucleotides outside the gene matches: 5. This CDR3 region has 14 residues. The CDR3 loop is CAISLDRGFSPLHF. CDR3 bases: TGTGCCATCAGTCTAGACAGGGGGTTTTCACCCCTCCACTTT.

This clonotype was seen at least ten times. J is TRBJ2-5 and V is TRBV27, with D perhaps TRBD2 (6 bases). Germline CDR1 reads MNHEY; CDR2 reads SMNVEV (reference sequence). The ends were cut back, 5 bases at V and 3 bases at J, with 16 bases in the middle. The CDR3 runs to 15 residues. CDR3 bases: TGTGCCAGCAGTCGACTAGTCCCGGGGAAAGAGACCCAGTACTTC. Its protein product is CASSRLVPGKETQYF.

The J gene is TRBJ1-2, the V gene TRBV3-1, with 8 bases matching TRBD1. The V and J ends lost 0 bases and 4 bases, in that order; junction bases with no gene match: 4. Germline loops: CDR1 LGHDT, CDR2 YNNKEL (reference sequence). The CDR3 loop spans 15 amino acids. CDR3 amino acids: CASSQEGQGFYGYTF. DNA of the CDR3: TGTGCCAGCAGCCAAGAAGGACAGGGATTCTATGGCTACACCTTC. Filled out from reference TRBV3-1 and TRBJ1-2, the complete variable domain reads DTAVSQTPKYLVTQMGNDKSIKCEQNLGHDTMYWYKQDSKKFLKIMFSYNNKELIINETVPNRFSPKSPDKAHLNLHINSLELGDSAVYFCASSQEGQGFYGYTFGSGTRLTVV.

At least ten counts were recorded for this clonotype. The chain carries TRBV12-3 or TRBV12-4 and TRBJ1-2; D call uncertain. There are 16 residues in the CDR3. Between the trimmed V and J ends, which lost 2 bases and 4 bases, there was a span of 17 bases. The CDR3 nucleotides are TGTGCCAGCAGTTTATTGATCCGGCAGATTTCCTATGGCTACACCTTC. It specifies CASSLLIRQISYGYTF.

In nucleotides, the CDR3 is TGTGCCAGCAGTACCTCGCCCCCTGGTGGGGCCAACGTCCTGACTTTC. It yields the protein CASSTSPPGGANVLTF. This chain connects TRBV11-3 to TRBJ2-6; no clear D. The CDR3 extends over 16 amino acids. The V gene lost 6 bases and the J gene lost 3 bases, with 15 bases spanning the gap. Germline V gene data show CDR1 as SGHNT and CDR2 as YENEEA.

This clonotype appeared a single time. This sequence joins TRBV6-2 or TRBV6-3 and TRBJ1-3; tentatively, D is TRBD1 (6 bases). The CDR3 covers 17 residues. The germline gives CDR1 MNHEY, CDR2 SVGEGT. With 2 bases removed from V and 0 bases from J, the gap between germline ends came to 14 bases. CDR3 nucleotides: TGTGCCAGCAGTTACCATACAGGGTCCATCTCTGGAAACACCATATATTTT. Protein: CASSYHTGSISGNTIYF.

In this sample, this clonotype turned up many times. CDR3 in amino acids: CASTPPLGLAGSYEQYF. As DNA, the CDR3 is TGTGCCAGCACCCCCCCTCTGGGGCTAGCGGGTTCCTACGAGCAGTACTTC. V and J are TRBV11-2 and TRBJ2-7, with 8 bases lining up with TRBD2. CDR1 is SGHAT, CDR2 FQNNGV, per germline. This CDR3 is built from 17 residues. The ends lost 7 bases at V and 1 base at J; junction bases unmatched: 15. The whole variable domain, remainder taken from reference TRBV11-2 and TRBJ2-7, is EAGVAQSPRYKIIEKRQSVAFWCNPISGHATLYWYQQILGQGPKLLIQFQNNGVVDDSQLPKDRFSAERLKGVDSTLKIQPAKLEDSAVYLCASTPPLGLAGSYEQYFGPGTRLTVT.

This clonotype was seen repeatedly, ten times or more. The gene calls are TRBV5-1 and TRBJ2-2; D is ambiguous. Trimming cost V 4 bases and J 6 bases, with 7 bases left between them. CDR3 size: 12 residues. Germline loops: CDR1 SGHRS, CDR2 YFSETQ. The CDR3 reads CASSGRSGELFF. In DNA form, the CDR3 reads TGCGCCAGCAGCGGGCGCTCCGGGGAGCTGTTTTTT.

The V gene is TRBV18, the J gene TRBJ1-1; 9 nucleotides agree with TRBD1. V lost 6 bases and J lost 10; bases outside the gene matches: 9. Germline values: CDR1 KGHSH, CDR2 LQKENI. The CDR3 covers 13 residues. This chain's CDR3 is CASSIQGAGRAFF. As DNA, the CDR3 is TGTGCCAGCTCCATACAGGGGGCCGGGCGAGCTTTCTTT.